These T cell receptor beta chains were read from a single sample in a study of cytomegalovirus exposure and HLA in healthy donors. The protocol was immunoSEQ multiplex PCR, while the TCRdb copy is restricted to in-frame clones and leaves out a portion. The sample consists of about 190,000 clones, around 77% of them appearing once. Sample: PBMCs. These receptors were obtained from a woman aged 18-29 years in good health and CMV-seronegative. Each CDR3 is given with its conserved first and last residue. The D gene is left open where the match is weak. Not every row has a clone size; where given, it reads once, few, many or a size class.

V gene	clone size	D gene	J gene	CDR3 DNA	CDR3 protein
TRBV11-2	-	-	TRBJ1-6	TGTGCCAGCAGCCCCTCGAGGAGTGAGTCACCCCTCCACTTT	CASSPSRSESPLHF
TRBV5-1	few	TRBD2	TRBJ2-5	TGCGCCAGCAGACCGGGGGGGCCACTTTTTTCCGAGACCCAGTACTTC	CASRPGGPLFSETQYF
TRBV28	once	-	TRBJ2-7	TGTGCCAGCAGTTTAGTAGGGGTCTCCTCCTACGAGCAGTACTTC	CASSLVGVSSYEQYF
TRBV5-6	-	-	TRBJ2-5	TGTGCCAGCAGCTTGCTGGCGACTAACCAAGAGACCCAGTACTTC	CASSLLATNQETQYF
TRBV6-1	-	TRBD2	TRBJ2-7	TGTGCCAGCAGAACGGGACTAGGCTACGAGCAGTACTTC	CASRTGLGYEQYF
TRBV5-1	-	-	TRBJ2-5	TGCGCCAGCAGCCAAGAGCCGGGGGGCCTCAGAGGGACCCAGTACTTC	CASSQEPGGLRGTQYF
TRBV4-3	-	TRBD2	TRBJ2-1	TGCGCCAGCAGCCAAGAGGGAGGGAGCTCCTACAATGAGCGGTTCTTC	CASSQEGGSSYNERFF
TRBV4-1	-	TRBD2	TRBJ2-1	TGCGCCAGCAGCCAAGTTTACCGGCGGGAGGGCTTTAATGAGCAGTTCTTC	CASSQVYRREGFNEQFF
TRBV5-1	few	TRBD2	TRBJ2-1	TGCGCCAGCAGCTTGATCAGCGGGAGTTTAAACAATGAGCAGTTCTTC	CASSLISGSLNNEQFF
TRBV19	-	TRBD1	TRBJ2-5	TGTGCCAGTAGTATGGGTTCGGGACAGTTCCTGAGAGAGACCCAGTACTTC	CASSMGSGQFLRETQYF
TRBV19	-	-	TRBJ1-5	TGTGCCAGTAGTATAAATCAGGCGGGGAATCAGCCCCAGCATTTT	CASSINQAGNQPQHF
TRBV6-5	few	-	TRBJ1-3	TGTGCCAGCAGTCGCACGGTATCGACTGGAAACACCATATATTTT	CASSRTVSTGNTIYF
TRBV5-8	-	-	TRBJ1-1	TGTGCCAGCAGCTTGTCACGGGGAGTGGGTTACACTGAAGCTTTCTTT	CASSLSRGVGYTEAFF
TRBV15	-	-	TRBJ2-7	TGTGCCACCAGCCGAGAGGCGACTACCCTCTACGAGCAGTACTTC	CATSREATTLYEQYF
TRBV7-9	-	TRBD1	TRBJ1-2	TGTGCCAGCAGCTTCCAATCATGGACAGGAAATGGCTACACCTTC	CASSFQSWTGNGYTF
TRBV5-8	-	-	TRBJ1-2	TGTGCCAGCAGCTTGAACGGGGAGGCTAACTATGGCTACACCTTC	CASSLNGEANYGYTF